Included here is one T cell receptor (beta chain) sequence, with context. Its target antigen remains unknown. No quality values exist for individual bases; no much larger clone is one base distant. The TCR beta CDR3 regions were amplified from the RNA transcripts. A first-round RT-PCR of the TCR CDR3 used the HTBI primer set with the Qiagen OneStep RT-PCR kit. A second multiplex PCR round built the libraries, followed by size selection and purification. Sequencing of the libraries was done on an Illumina HiSeq2000 using paired-end 100 bp reads. As for the original processing: SOAPnuke was used to process the raw data, removing reads that contained adapters or uncalled bases, had a mean Phred below 15, or lacked an exact match to the constant primer or identifier. High-quality paired reads were merged with COPE v1.2.5, and unique nucleotide sequences were defined as clonotypes. MiTCR v1.1 was used to align clonotypes to the IMGT TRBV, TRBD and TRBJ reference segments. Analysis was restricted to V-J combinations with a frequency above 0.0001, which covered roughly 99% of repertoires. A TCS score was defined as the ratio between F50 (clonal expansion) and ExV (chaos), using BLOSUM62-based TCRdist between CDR3 peptides within each V-J. Welch's t-statistics and random forest reduced several hundred V-J features to around 14, which were used in a naive Bayes classifier (R e1071). TCRdb reanalyzed the raw reads on its own, using fastp at Q25 for trimming and MiXCR for clone calling, and kept in-frame beta chains. Each record represents a unique CDR3 protein, reported with the most common genes and DNA among its rows. Here the V and J calls rest on TCRdb's processing, not on the authors' analysis. In all, the sample holds roughly 350,000 distinct CDR3 sequences, and roughly 14% of those were seen once. The ten biggest clones cover approximately 25% of the sample.

Stable Graves' hyperthyroidism was defined as no progression to ophthalmopathy during 18 months of follow-up. Hyperthyroidism patients were aged 18 to 65 years and newly diagnosed, with disease duration of less than 2 months. Any patient with an uncontrolled infection, another autoimmune disease, pregnancy or lactation was excluded. Diagnoses were established on the basis of clinical symptoms, serum thyroxine and TRAb, thyroid ultrasound, and orbital computed tomography. Ficoll-Paque density gradient centrifugation was used to isolate PBMCs from under 11 ml of fresh peripheral blood. Total RNA was extracted using Trizol reagent, and RNA quality was assessed on an Agilent 2100 Bioanalyzer. These data come from a study of T cells in Graves' hyperthyroidism and ophthalmopathy (dated by TCRdb to between 2017 and 2020). With regard to the full study: Peripheral blood samples were taken at the time of initial diagnosis, prior to any treatment. To identify TCR V-J signatures that set the groups apart, the researchers used a discovery cohort of about a hundred patients, made up of about 44 with Graves' ophthalmopathy and about 59 with stable Graves' hyperthyroidism. Prospective prediction of ophthalmopathy was tested in an independent validation cohort consisting of about 20 hyperthyroidism patients and 17 patients who later progressed to ophthalmopathy. The 100 discovery patients were randomly split 7:3 into training and test sets. Thyroid tissue and blood T-cell repertoires from six or seven Graves' hyperthyroidism patients were also compared in the study. Once sampling was done, hyperthyroidism patients were given methimazole at a starting dose of 30 mg daily, whereas ophthalmopathy patients were given high-dose intravenous methylprednisolone. The paper describes TCR Vbeta CDR3 sequencing of 135 peripheral blood samples, made up of some 42 ophthalmopathy patients, 70 to 75 hyperthyroidism patients and 17 progressor patients.

Results the study describes overall, beyond this receptor: In validation, the model predicted progression to ophthalmopathy a median of approximately 6.6 months before onset, with about 67% sensitivity and roughly 77% specificity. Most expanded thyroid clonotypes (frequency above 0.001) were also found in blood, which suggests that blood repertoires may mirror thyroid immune responses. No statistical method was used to fix the sample size in advance, and group allocation was not hidden from the investigators. In cross-validation, a model built on a 13 V-J signature told ophthalmopathy apart from stable hyperthyroidism with 87.88% sensitivity and about 81% specificity, and in testing the same model reached 80%/75%.

Ends trimmed: V by 1 base, J by 0 bases; bases unmatched to a gene: 14. Sequences SGHTA (CDR1) and FQGNSA (CDR2) are obtained from the germline V gene. There are 20 amino acids in the CDR3, from cysteine to phenylalanine inclusive. Only the CDR3 DNA is retained, 60 bases long and in frame from the first base. The rearranged segments are TRBV7-2 and TRBJ2-3; 9 middle bases align to TRBD2. The sequencing sample was made of blood. This receptor was identified in a woman in her 30s with Graves' hyperthyroidism. The DNA is TGTGCCAGCAGCTTAGTTTGGGCCGGGGCTAGCGGGATTAGCACAGATACGCAGTATTTT. This is translated as CASSLVWAGASGISTDTQYF.